Listed below are T cell receptor beta chains from one sample, sequenced in a study of blood T cell repertoires in COVID-19. Measured with immunoSEQ multiplex PCR; TCRdb has only the in-frame clones, and not every one. Here the sample spans fewer than 150,000 clones, 90% being singletons. Sample: peripheral blood. The receptors stem from a woman aged 55-69 years with COVID-19, enrolled during active disease. Both conserved end residues are trimmed from each CDR3. Fields, in order: V gene, J gene, CDR3 protein.

TRBV27	TRBJ2-6	ASSAVLSPGANVLT
TRBV5-1	TRBJ1-5	ASSLGQGTDQPQH
TRBV3-1/TRBV3-2	TRBJ2-7	ASSHSPRGHEQY
TRBV6-2/TRBV6-3	TRBJ2-1	ASRPIRDRGHNEQF
TRBV5-5	TRBJ2-2	ASSLFQAINTGELF
TRBV12-3/TRBV12-4	TRBJ2-7	ASSPHPGVRY
TRBV15	TRBJ1-1	ATGGTPDTEAF
TRBV7-2	TRBJ1-6	ASSLFGQGGSPLH
TRBV9	TRBJ2-1	ASSAGQSTTFSNEQF
TRBV3-1/TRBV3-2	TRBJ1-2	ASSPQLGKDSGLGYT
TRBV15	TRBJ1-3	ATSRDPGSSGNTIY
TRBV5-4	TRBJ2-5	ASSFSGGEAETQY
TRBV7-2	TRBJ1-3	ASSSTPGTAGNTIY
TRBV7-8	TRBJ2-7	ASSSGRVDEQY